The source of this T cell receptor (beta chain) is a study of shared T cell receptors in the human thymus. This CDR3 is built from 15 residues. Deletions cut 5 bases from V and 0 bases from J, with 13 bases between. Germline CDR1 SEHNR, CDR2 FQNEAQ (reference sequence). Generated by immunoSEQ multiplex PCR, the TCRdb table keeps only in-frame clones and is missing some. Found here are 600,000 to 900,000 clones, approximately 85% of them singletons; the top ten hold more than 0.01%. This same sample was also taken into another study, of human thymus T cells. That source notes: Finnish infants who were healthy and having corrective surgery for congenital heart defects made up the donors. The thymus tissue came from resections taken during corrective heart surgery. There appeared to be biased usage of V and J genes in thymic and blood repertoires. Thymic repertoires from unrelated individuals overlapped highly, related research reported.

The V and J genes are TRBV7-9 and TRBJ1-1, with D possibly being TRBD1 (5 bases). The origin of this receptor is a girl under three years old with a congenital heart defect. Material for sequencing was thymocytes. CDR3 nucleotide sequence: TGTGCCAGCAGCCCTAAGACAGCCATGAACACTGAAGCTTTCTTT. Translation gives CASSPKTAMNTEAFF.